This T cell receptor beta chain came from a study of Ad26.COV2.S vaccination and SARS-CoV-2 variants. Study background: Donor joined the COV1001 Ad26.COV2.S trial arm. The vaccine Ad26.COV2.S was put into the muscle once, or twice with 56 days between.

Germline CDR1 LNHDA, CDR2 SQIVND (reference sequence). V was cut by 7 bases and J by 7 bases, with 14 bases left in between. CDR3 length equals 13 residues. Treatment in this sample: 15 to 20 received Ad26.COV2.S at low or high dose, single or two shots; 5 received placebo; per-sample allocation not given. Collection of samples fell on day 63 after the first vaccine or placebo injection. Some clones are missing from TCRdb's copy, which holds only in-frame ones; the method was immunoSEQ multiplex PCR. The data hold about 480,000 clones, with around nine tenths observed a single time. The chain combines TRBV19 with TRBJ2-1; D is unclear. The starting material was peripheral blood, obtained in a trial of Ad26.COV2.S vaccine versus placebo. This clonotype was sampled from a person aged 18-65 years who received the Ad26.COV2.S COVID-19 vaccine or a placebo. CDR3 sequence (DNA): TGTGCCAGTACTCGCCAAGGGCGGAATGAGCAGTTCTTC. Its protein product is CASTRQGRNEQFF.